This T cell receptor beta chain was retrieved from a study of blood T cells in healthy people across ages. This CDR3 has 17 amino acids. The junction had 8 bases not matched to a gene; V was cut back by 5 bases and J by 1 base. Through a sample-barcoded 5' primer and a J-beta primer mix, a second PCR was run for roughly 6 to 11 cycles. Every sample gave at least 2.5 million paired-end reads containing CDR3. TCRdb used MiXCR to reprocess the 5' RACE reads, holding one entry per CDR3 protein. Of hundreds of thousands of distinct CDR3 sequences listed, roughly 21% are singletons. General study results and limits: Since the PBMCs were unsorted, naive and antigen-experienced cells could not be conclusively compared.

Remarks on this clonotype: Its antigen is still unknown.

The receptor was derived from a man between 65 and 85 years old in good health. This chain joins TRBV12-3 or TRBV12-4 and TRBJ1-4, with 9 bases lining up with TRBD1. Sequenced: blood. This chain's CDR3 is CASSPGTGFGTNEKLFF. The CDR3 DNA sequence: TGTGCCAGCAGTCCCGGGACAGGGTTTGGAACTAATGAAAAACTGTTTTTT.